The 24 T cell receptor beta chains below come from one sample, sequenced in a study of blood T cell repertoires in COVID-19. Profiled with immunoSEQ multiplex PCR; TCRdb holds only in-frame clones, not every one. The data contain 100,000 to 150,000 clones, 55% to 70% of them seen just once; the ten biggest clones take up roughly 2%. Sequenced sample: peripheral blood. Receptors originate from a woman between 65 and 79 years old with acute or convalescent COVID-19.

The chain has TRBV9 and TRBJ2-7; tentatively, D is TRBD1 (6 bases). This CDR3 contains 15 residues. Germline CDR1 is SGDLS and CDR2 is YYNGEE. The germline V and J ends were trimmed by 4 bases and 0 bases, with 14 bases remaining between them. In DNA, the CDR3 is TGTGCCAGCAGCCCACAGGGACGGAACTCCTACGAGCAGTACTTC. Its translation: CASSPQGRNSYEQYF.

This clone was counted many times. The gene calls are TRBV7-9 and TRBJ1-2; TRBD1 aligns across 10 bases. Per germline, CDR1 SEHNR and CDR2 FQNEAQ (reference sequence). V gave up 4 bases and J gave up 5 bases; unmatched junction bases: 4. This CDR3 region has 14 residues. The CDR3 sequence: CASSSLDRGYGYTF. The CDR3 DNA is TGTGCCAGCAGCTCACTGGACAGGGGGTATGGCTACACCTTC.

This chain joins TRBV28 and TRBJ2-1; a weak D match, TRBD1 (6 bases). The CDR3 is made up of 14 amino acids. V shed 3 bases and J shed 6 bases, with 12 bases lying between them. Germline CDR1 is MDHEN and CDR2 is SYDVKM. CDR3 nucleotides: TGTGCCAGCAGTTTTGGGGGCCGCCGCAATGAGCAGTTCTTC. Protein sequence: CASSFGGRRNEQFF.

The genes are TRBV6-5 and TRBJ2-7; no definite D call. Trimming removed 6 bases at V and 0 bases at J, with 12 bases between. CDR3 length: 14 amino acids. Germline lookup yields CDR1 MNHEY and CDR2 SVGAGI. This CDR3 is CASSIKASSYEQYF. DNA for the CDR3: TGTGCCAGCAGCATAAAAGCGAGCTCCTACGAGCAGTACTTC.

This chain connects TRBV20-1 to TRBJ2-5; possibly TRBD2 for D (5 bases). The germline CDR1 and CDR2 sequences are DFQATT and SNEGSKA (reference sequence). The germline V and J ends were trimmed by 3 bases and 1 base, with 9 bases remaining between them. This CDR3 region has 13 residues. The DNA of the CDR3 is TGCAGTGCTAGTGATCTAGCCCAAGAGACCCAGTACTTC. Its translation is CSASDLAQETQYF.

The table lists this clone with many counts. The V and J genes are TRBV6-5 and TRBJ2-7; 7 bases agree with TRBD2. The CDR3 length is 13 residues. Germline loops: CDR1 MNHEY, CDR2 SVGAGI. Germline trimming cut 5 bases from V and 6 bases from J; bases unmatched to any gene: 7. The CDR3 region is CASSPSGTSEQYF. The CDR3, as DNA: TGTGCCAGCAGTCCAAGCGGGACTTCCGAGCAGTACTTC.

CDR3 bases: TGCGCCAGCAGCTTGGCGGGACAAGCGGTGCATGAGCAGTTCTTC. Protein sequence: CASSLAGQAVHEQFF. The chain has TRBV5-1 and TRBJ2-1, with D possibly matching TRBD1 (6 bases). This CDR3 region has 15 residues. Trimming took off 0 bases at V and 8 bases at J, with 15 bases between the two ends. Germline CDR1 and CDR2: SGHRS and YFSETQ.

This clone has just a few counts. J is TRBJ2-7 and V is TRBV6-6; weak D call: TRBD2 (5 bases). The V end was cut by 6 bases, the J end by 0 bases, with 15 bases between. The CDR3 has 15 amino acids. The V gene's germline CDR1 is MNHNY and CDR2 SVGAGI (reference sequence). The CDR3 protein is CASSSLSGSSYEQYF. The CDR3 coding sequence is TGTGCCAGCAGCTCCCTCTCGGGGAGCTCCTACGAGCAGTACTTC.

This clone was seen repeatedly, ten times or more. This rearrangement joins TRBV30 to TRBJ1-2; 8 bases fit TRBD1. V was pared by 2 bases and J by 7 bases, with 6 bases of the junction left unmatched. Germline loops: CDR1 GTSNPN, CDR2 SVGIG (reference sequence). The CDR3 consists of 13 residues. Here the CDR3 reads CAWSRDRPRGYTF. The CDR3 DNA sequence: TGTGCCTGGAGTCGGGACAGGCCGCGTGGCTACACCTTC.

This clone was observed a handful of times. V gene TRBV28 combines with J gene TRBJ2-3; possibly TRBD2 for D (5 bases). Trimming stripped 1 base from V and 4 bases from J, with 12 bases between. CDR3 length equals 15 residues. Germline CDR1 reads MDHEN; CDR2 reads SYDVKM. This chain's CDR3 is CASSLYGSGPDTQYF. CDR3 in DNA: TGTGCCAGCAGTTTATATGGGAGTGGCCCAGATACGCAGTATTTT.

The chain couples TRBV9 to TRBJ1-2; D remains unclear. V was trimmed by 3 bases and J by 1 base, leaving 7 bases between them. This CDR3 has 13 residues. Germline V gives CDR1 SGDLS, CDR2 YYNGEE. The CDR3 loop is CASSATSNYGYTF. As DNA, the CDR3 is TGTGCCAGCAGCGCGACAAGTAACTATGGCTACACCTTC.

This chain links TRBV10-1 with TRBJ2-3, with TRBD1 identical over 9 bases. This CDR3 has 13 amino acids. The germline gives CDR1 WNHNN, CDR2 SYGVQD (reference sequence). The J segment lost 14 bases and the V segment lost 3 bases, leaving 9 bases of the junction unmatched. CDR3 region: CASSETVGQGLYF. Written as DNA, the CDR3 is TGCGCCAGCAGTGAAACCGTTGGACAGGGGTTGTATTTT.

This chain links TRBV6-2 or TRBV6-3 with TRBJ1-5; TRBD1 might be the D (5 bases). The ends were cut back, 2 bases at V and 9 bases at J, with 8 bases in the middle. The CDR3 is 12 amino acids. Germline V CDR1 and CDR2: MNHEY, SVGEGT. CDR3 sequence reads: CASSYLGGPQHF. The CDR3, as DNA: TGTGCCAGCAGTTACCTGGGGGGGCCCCAGCATTTT.

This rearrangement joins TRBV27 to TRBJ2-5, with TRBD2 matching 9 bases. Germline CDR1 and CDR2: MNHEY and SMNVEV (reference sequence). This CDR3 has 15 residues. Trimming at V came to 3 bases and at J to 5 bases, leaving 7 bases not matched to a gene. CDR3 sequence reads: CASSFSGSRRETQYF. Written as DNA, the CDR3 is TGTGCCAGCAGTTTTAGCGGGAGTCGTCGGGAGACCCAGTACTTC.

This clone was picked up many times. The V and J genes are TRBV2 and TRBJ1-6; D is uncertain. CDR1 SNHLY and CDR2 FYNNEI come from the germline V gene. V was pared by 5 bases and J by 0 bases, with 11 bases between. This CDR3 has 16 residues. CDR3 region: CASSIDRSSYNSPLHF. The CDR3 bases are TGTGCCAGCAGTATCGACCGGAGCTCCTATAATTCACCCCTCCACTTT.

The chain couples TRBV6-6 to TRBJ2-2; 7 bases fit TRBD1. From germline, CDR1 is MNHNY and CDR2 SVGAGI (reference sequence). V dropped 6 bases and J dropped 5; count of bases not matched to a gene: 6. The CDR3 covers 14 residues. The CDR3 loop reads CASSPGQRTGELFF. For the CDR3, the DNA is TGTGCCAGCAGCCCGGGACAGCGAACCGGGGAGCTGTTTTTT.

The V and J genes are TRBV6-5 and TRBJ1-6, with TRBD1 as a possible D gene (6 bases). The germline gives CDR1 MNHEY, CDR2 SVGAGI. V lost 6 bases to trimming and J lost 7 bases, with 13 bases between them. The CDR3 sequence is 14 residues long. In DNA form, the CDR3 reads TGTGCCAGCAGCGGCGCTGGACAGAATTCACCCCTCCACTTT. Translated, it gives CASSGAGQNSPLHF.

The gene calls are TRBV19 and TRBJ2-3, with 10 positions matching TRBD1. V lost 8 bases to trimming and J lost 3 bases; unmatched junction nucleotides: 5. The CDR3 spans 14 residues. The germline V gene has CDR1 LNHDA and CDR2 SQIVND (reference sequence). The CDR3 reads CASDDRGRTDTQYF. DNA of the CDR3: TGTGCCAGTGACGACAGGGGGCGGACAGATACGCAGTATTTT. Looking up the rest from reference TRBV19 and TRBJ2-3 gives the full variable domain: DGGITQSPKYLFRKEGQNVTLSCEQNLNHDAMYWYRQDPGQGLRLIYYSQIVNDFQKGDIAEGYSVSREKKESFPLTVTSAQKNPTAFYLCASDDRGRTDTQYFGPGTRLTVL.

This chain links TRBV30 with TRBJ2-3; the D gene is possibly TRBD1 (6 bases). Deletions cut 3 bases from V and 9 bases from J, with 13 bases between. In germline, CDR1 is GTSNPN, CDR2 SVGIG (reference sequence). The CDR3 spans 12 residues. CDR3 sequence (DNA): TGTGCCTGGAGGGCACAGGGTCGGACGCAGTATTTT. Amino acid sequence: CAWRAQGRTQYF. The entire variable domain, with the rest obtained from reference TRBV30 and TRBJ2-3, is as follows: SQTIHQWPATLVQPVGSPLSLECTVEGTSNPNLYWYRQAAGRGLQLLFYSVGIGQISSEVPQNLSASRPQDRQFILSSKKLLLSDSGFYLCAWRAQGRTQYFGPGTRLTVL.

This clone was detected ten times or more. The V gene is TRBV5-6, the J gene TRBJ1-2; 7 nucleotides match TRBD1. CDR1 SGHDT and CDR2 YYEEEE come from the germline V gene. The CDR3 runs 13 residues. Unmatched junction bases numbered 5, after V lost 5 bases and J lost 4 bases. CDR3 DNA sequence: TGTGCCAGCAGTCGGGACAGCTTCTATGGCTACACCTTC. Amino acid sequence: CASSRDSFYGYTF.

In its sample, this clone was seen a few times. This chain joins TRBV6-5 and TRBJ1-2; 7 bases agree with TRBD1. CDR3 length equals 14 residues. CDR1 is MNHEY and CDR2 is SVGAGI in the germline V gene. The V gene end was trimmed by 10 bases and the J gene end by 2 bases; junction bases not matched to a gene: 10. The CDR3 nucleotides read TGTGCCATCAGGGGGGCAGGAGAGAACTATGGCTACACCTTC. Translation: CAIRGAGENYGYTF.

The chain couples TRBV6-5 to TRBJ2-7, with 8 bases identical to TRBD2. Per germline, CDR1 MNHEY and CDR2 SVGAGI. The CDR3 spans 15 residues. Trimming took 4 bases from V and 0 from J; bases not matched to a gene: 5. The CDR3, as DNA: TGTGCCAGCAGTTTTAGCGGGGATAGCTCCTACGAGCAGTACTTC. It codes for CASSFSGDSSYEQYF.

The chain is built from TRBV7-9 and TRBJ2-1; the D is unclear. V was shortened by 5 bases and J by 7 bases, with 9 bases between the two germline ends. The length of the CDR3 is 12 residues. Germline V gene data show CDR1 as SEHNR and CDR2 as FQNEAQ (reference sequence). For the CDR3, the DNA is TGTGCCAGCAGCCCCTCTCTAAATGAGCAGTTCTTC. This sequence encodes CASSPSLNEQFF.

The CDR3 sequence: CASSRPGQPQHF. The CDR3 DNA sequence: TGTGCCAGCAGTCGACCGGGACAGCCCCAGCATTTT. This chain joins TRBV7-9 and TRBJ1-5, with unresolved D. The CDR3 consists of 12 residues. V was clipped by 6 bases and J by 7 bases, with 10 bases between them. Germline V gives CDR1 SEHNR, CDR2 FQNEAQ (reference sequence).